This is a list of T cell receptor beta chains from one sample in a study of tumor and adjacent non-tumor tissue in lung cancer. Each CDR3 protein is one row after TCRdb ran MiXCR on the multiplex PCR reads. Among approximately 90,000 distinct CDR3 sequences listed, less than 75% were seen once. Sequencing was done on a sample of lung tumor tissue. The receptors derive from a man aged 60 to 75 with non-small cell lung cancer. Each CDR3 is given with its conserved first and last residue. The D gene is left open where the match is weak. Clone size is shown for a subset of rows, as once, few, many or a class of expanded clone.

j_gene	v_gene	abundance	len	d_gene	CDR3nt	CDR3aa
TRBJ1-5	TRBV20-1	NA	18	NA	TGCAGTGCTCGAGGGACCCTACTTGTCGGCGAGAACAATCAGCCCCAGCATTTT	CSARGTLLVGENNQPQHF
TRBJ2-1	TRBV13	many	16	TRBD2	TGTGCCAGCAGCTTTTCTGGACTAGCGAGAAACAATGAGCAGTTCTTC	CASSFSGLARNNEQFF
TRBJ2-5	TRBV29-1	NA	13	NA	TGCAGCGTTATTAACGACTACCCGGAGATCCAGTACTTC	CSVINDYPEIQYF
TRBJ1-1	TRBV11-1	NA	17	NA	TGTGCTGGCAGCTTATTCAGGGACAACACAGTTAACACTGAAGCTTTCTTT	CAGSLFRDNTVNTEAFF
TRBJ2-1	TRBV4-1	NA	17	NA	TGCGCCAACAGCCAAGATATAGGGGCGGACAGTTCTGATGAGCAGTTCTTC	CANSQDIGADSSDEQFF
TRBJ1-2	TRBV6-6	many	11	NA	TGTGCCAGCAGTGGGGGCGGCGGCTACACCTTC	CASSGGGGYTF
TRBJ2-5	TRBV29-1	NA	11	NA	TGCAGCACTCGCTGGGGGGAGACCCAGTCCTTC	CSTRWGETQSF
TRBJ2-7	TRBV12-3/TRBV12-4	NA	12	TRBD1	TGTGCCAGCACCATGACAGGGGGTCAGCAATACTTC	CASTMTGGQQYF
TRBJ2-1	TRBV6-1	NA	15	TRBD2	TGTGCCGGCAGTGCTACCGGGACTAGTGGGAATGAGCAGTTCTTC	CAGSATGTSGNEQFF
TRBJ1-2	TRBV10-2	NA	14	NA	TGCGCCAGCAGATCTAGTTCCCATAACTATGGCTACACCTTC	CASRSSSHNYGYTF
TRBJ2-5	TRBV6-5	few	17	TRBD2	TGTGTCAGCAGTTACTCGTTGGGTAGCGGGACACAAGAGACCCAGTACTTC	CVSSYSLGSGTQETQYF
TRBJ2-7	TRBV6-1	once	13	NA	TGTGCCAGCAGTCCCCGGCGGGATTATGAGCAGTACTTC	CASSPRRDYEQYF
TRBJ2-1	TRBV24-1	few	15	TRBD2	TGTGCCACCAGTGACACAGCGGGGTTGGGCAATGAGCAGTTCTTC	CATSDTAGLGNEQFF
TRBJ2-2	TRBV6-5	many	16	NA	TGTGCCAGCAGTTTAGCTCCCGGACTAACCACCGGGGAGCTGTTTTTT	CASSLAPGLTTGELFF
TRBJ2-5	TRBV6-5	many	15	NA	TGTGCCAGCAGTTACTTAGGAGGTCCCGGGGAGACCCAGTACTTC	CASSYLGGPGETQYF
TRBJ2-5	TRBV11-2	NA	16	NA	TGTGCCAGCAGATTAGAGTGCGGGACACTCGAAGAGACCCAGTACTTC	CASRLECGTLEETQYF
TRBJ2-7	TRBV6-6	many	15	TRBD2	TGTGCCAGCAGGGTCGGCGGGGGGGCTTCCTACGAGCAGTACTTC	CASRVGGGASYEQYF
TRBJ1-1	TRBV11-3	NA	16	TRBD1	TGCACCAGCACGTTTTGGAGGGATGACAGGGACACTGAAGCTTTCTTT	CTSTFWRDDRDTEAFF
TRBJ1-5	TRBV10-2	NA	16	TRBD1	TGCGCCAGCAGTGGGACAGGTGGGGTTGGCAATCGGCCCCAGCATTTT	CASSGTGGVGNRPQHF
TRBJ2-2	TRBV11-1	few	17	TRBD2	TGTGCCAGCAGCGTCCCCGGGACTAGCGGGGACACCGGGGAGCTGTTTTTT	CASSVPGTSGDTGELFF
TRBJ1-4	TRBV4-2	NA	21	NA	TGTGCCAGCGGCCAAGATCGACGGGGGACACGCGCGTGGAGTACTAATGAAAAACAGTTTTTT	CASGQDRRGTRAWSTNEKQFF
TRBJ2-1	TRBV11-2	NA	15	NA	TGTGCCAGCAGCCTGCACCGCGGGATGAGGGATGGGCAGTTCTTC	CASSLHRGMRDGQFF
TRBJ1-2	TRBV4-2	NA	15	NA	TGTGCCAGCAGCCGAGTGTCAGGGGTGGACTATGGTTACACCTTC	CASSRVSGVDYGYTF
TRBJ2-3	TRBV20-1	once	15	TRBD1	TGCAGCGCTAGTACTCAGGGGGCTGGGAGTCAGCCCCAGTATTTT	CSASTQGAGSQPQYF
TRBJ2-7	TRBV4-2	many	16	NA	TGTGCCAGCAGCCAAGATCCAGCGGGTAGCTCCTACGAGCAGTACTTC	CASSQDPAGSSYEQYF
TRBJ1-2	TRBV7-9	NA	14	NA	TGTGCCAGCAGCTTGGAGACCCCTCGGCATAGCTACACCTTC	CASSLETPRHSYTF
TRBJ2-6	TRBV29-1	NA	15	NA	TGCAGGGTTGGAAAAGGGGCCACTGGAGCCAACGTCCTGACTTTC	CRVGKGATGANVLTF
TRBJ2-1	TRBV6-6	many	15	TRBD2	TGTGCCAGCAGAACTAGCGGGGGCTCCTACAATGAGCAGTCCTTC	CASRTSGGSYNEQSF
TRBJ2-1	TRBV30	NA	11	NA	TGTGCCTGGAGTGTACGAAATGAGCAGTTCTTC	CAWSVRNEQFF
TRBJ1-5	TRBV6-1	NA	17	NA	TGCGCCAATAGTGACGTACACGGGGGTGGGGGCAATCAGCCCCAGCATTTT	CANSDVHGGGGNQPQHF
TRBJ1-5	TRBV4-2	NA	13	NA	TGTGCCAGAAGCCACACACTCTGTCGGCCCCAACATTTT	CARSHTLCRPQHF
TRBJ2-5	TRBV6-5	NA	17	TRBD2	TGTGCCAGCAGTTACTCACACGCGGGGGGGCCCCAAGGGACACAGTACTTC	CASSYSHAGGPQGTQYF
TRBJ2-6	TRBV29-1	NA	13	NA	TGCAGTGTTGGGGGCGTCGGGGCCAACGTCCTGACTTTC	CSVGGVGANVLTF
TRBJ2-5	TRBV11-2	NA	16	TRBD1	TGTGCCGGCAACCCGCCCTGGACAGGCGATTTGGAGACCCAGTACTTC	CAGNPPWTGDLETQYF
TRBJ2-7	TRBV5-1	NA	13	NA	TGCGCCAGCAGCTCTCACGGATCCAACGAGCAGTACTTC	CASSSHGSNEQYF
TRBJ1-5	TRBV6-2/TRBV6-3	NA	16	TRBD1	TGTGCCAGCAGTTACGAGGAAGGGGGCGCAGGACAGCCCCAACATTTT	CASSYEEGGAGQPQHF
TRBJ2-2	TRBV5-1	NA	12	NA	TGCGCCAGCAGAGTGGAAGCCGGGGAGCTGTTTTTT	CASRVEAGELFF
TRBJ2-7	TRBV28	NA	14	TRBD2	TGTGCCAGCAGTCGACTAGCTCGGGCCTACGAGCAGTACTTC	CASSRLARAYEQYF
TRBJ1-4	TRBV4-1	NA	16	NA	TGCGCCAGCAGCCAAGGATGGGGGGTGTATAGTGAGAAACTGTTTTTT	CASSQGWGVYSEKLFF
TRBJ1-5	TRBV20-1	NA	13	NA	TGCAGTGCTAGGATGACGGTTAATCAGGCCCAGCATTTT	CSARMTVNQAQHF
TRBJ1-5	TRBV12-3/TRBV12-4	NA	14	TRBD1	TGTGCCAGTACTTTAGACAGGGGCGGTCAGCCCCGGCATTTT	CASTLDRGGQPRHF
TRBJ2-7	TRBV11-2	NA	15	TRBD2	TGTGCCAGCAGTTTAGGGACTAGCGGTTCCTACGAGAAGTACTTC	CASSLGTSGSYEKYF
TRBJ2-1	TRBV15	NA	14	NA	TGTGCCACCAGCAGAGGTGGGGACCAGCCACGGCCGTTCTTC	CATSRGGDQPRPFF
TRBJ1-1	TRBV4-2	NA	15	NA	TGTGCCAGCAACCAAGATCCAGGCGGGTACACTGAATCTTTCTTT	CASNQDPGGYTESFF
TRBJ1-2	TRBV12-3/TRBV12-4	NA	12	TRBD1	TGTGCCAGTTACAGGGACAGCTATGACTACACCTTC	CASYRDSYDYTF
TRBJ1-1	TRBV18	once	14	NA	TGTGCCAGCTCACTCTCACAGGGTAAAACTGAAGCTTTCTTT	CASSLSQGKTEAFF
TRBJ2-7	TRBV29-1	NA	15	NA	TGCAGCGTCGTCGGTCCCAGCGAGAGTGTGTACGAGCAGTACTTC	CSVVGPSESVYEQYF
TRBJ2-7	TRBV27	NA	16	TRBD2	TGTGCCAGCAGTTTATTAATAGCGGGTATCCCGGCGGAGCAGTACTTC	CASSLLIAGIPAEQYF
TRBJ1-1	TRBV5-1	many	13	NA	TGCGCCAGCAGCTTGGTGTCGGACACTGAAGCTTTCTTT	CASSLVSDTEAFF
TRBJ2-7	TRBV6-1	medium-sized	13	NA	TGTGCCAGCATGCGGGACGGAGGGAGCGAGCAGTACTTC	CASMRDGGSEQYF
TRBJ2-7	TRBV11-2	NA	14	NA	TGTGCCAGCGGCTTAGGAGGTGCGGCTTACAAGCAGTACTTC	CASGLGGAAYKQYF
TRBJ2-1	TRBV11-2	few	15	NA	TGTGACAGTAGCTTAGTAGGGAGCCCCTACAATGAGCAGTTCTTC	CDSSLVGSPYNEQFF
TRBJ2-5	TRBV6-5	NA	14	NA	TGTGCCAGCAGTTACCAAGTTAGCCAAGGGGCCCAGTACTTC	CASSYQVSQGAQYF